This entry lists 5 T cell receptor beta chains sequenced from one sample in a study of identical twins. TCRdb recomputed calls from the 5' RACE reads with MiXCR, one row per CDR3 protein. The data show roughly 750,000 distinct CDR3 sequences, with approximately 21% seen just once and around 4.5% held by the top ten. The same data also contributed to another study, on T cells expressing NK-cell markers.

The specimen was PBMCs. Receptor source: a woman between 18 and 30 years old in good health.

This clonotype has just one count. The chain couples TRBV11-2 to TRBJ2-7; D call uncertain. The CDR3 sequence is 12 residues long. CDR1 and CDR2 (germline): SGHAT, FQNNGV. V dropped 5 bases and J dropped 6 bases, with 11 bases sitting between them. CDR3: CASSNIASEQYF. CDR3 sequence (DNA): TGTGCCAGCAGCAATATAGCCAGCGAGCAGTACTTC.

This clonotype has more than one count but fewer than ten. Here the CDR3 reads CASSLGQEKVHGYTF. The CDR3 region has the DNA TGTGCCAGCAGCTTGGGTCAGGAGAAGGTTCATGGCTACACCTTC. The chain couples TRBV13 to TRBJ1-2; D unclear. Looked up from germline, CDR1 is PRHDT and CDR2 is FYEKMQ (reference sequence). This CDR3 is built from 15 residues. V dropped 3 bases and J dropped 6 bases, with 17 bases sitting between them.

This clonotype was detected only a few times. This rearrangement joins TRBV6-1 to TRBJ2-3, with 14 bases that match TRBD2. V shed 6 bases and J 2 bases; nucleotides not matched to a gene: 10. Germline CDR1 is MNHNS and CDR2 is SASEGT. The CDR3 spans 18 residues. CDR3 sequence reads: CASRIQGTSGGSTDTQYF. The CDR3 coding sequence is TGTGCCAGCAGGATACAAGGGACTAGCGGGGGCTCCACAGATACGCAGTATTTT.

CDR3 bases: TGCGCCAGCAGCTTGCTTGGCTCAGGACTAGGTGCCGGGGAGCTGTTTTTT. Translation gives CASSLLGSGLGAGELFF. The chain joins TRBV5-1 to TRBJ2-2, with TRBD2 matching 7 bases. From germline, CDR1 is SGHRS and CDR2 YFSETQ. CDR3 length: 17 residues. The ends lost 1 base at V and 6 bases at J; junction bases unmatched: 12.

The rearrangement joins TRBV12-3 or TRBV12-4 to TRBJ2-1, with 10 bases identical to TRBD2. With V trimmed by 6 bases and J by 6 bases, 20 bases remained unmatched. This CDR3 spans 19 amino acids. CDR3 coding DNA: TGTGCCAGCAGAGGGGGTACAGGTCTAGCGGGAGTGGAGGCCAATGAGCAGTTCTTC. It encodes CASRGGTGLAGVEANEQFF.